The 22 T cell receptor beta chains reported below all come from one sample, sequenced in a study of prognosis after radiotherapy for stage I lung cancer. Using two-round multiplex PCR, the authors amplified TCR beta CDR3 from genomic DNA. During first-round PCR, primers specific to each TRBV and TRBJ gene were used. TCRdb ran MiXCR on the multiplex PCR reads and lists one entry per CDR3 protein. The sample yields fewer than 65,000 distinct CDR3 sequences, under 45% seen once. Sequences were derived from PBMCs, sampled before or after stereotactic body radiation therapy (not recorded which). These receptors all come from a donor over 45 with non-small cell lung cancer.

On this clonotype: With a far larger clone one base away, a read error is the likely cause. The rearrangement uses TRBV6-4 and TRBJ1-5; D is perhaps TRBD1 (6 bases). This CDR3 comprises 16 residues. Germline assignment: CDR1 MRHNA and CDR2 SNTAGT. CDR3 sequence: CASNPARTVSNKPQHF. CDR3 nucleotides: TGTGCCAGCAACCCCGCCCGGACAGTGAGCAATAAGCCCCAGCATTTT.

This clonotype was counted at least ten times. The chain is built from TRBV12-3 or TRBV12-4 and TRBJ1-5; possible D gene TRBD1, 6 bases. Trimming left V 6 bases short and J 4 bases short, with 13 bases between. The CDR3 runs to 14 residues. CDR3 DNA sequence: TGTGCCAGCAGCCGAGGGGGGGGAAATCAGCCCCAGCATTTT. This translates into CASSRGGGNQPQHF.

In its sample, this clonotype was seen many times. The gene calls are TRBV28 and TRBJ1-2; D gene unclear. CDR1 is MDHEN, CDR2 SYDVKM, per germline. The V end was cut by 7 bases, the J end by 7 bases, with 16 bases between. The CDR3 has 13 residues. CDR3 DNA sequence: TGTGCCAGCACCTCTCAAGGGTTGAGTGGCTACACCTTC. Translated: CASTSQGLSGYTF.

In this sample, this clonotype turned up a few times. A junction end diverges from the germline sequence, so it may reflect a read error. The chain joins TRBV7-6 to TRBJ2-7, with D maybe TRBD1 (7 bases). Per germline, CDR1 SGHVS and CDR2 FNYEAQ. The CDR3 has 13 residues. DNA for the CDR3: TGTACCAGCAGCTTAGCCAGGGGGGACGAGCAGTACTTC. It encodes CTSSLARGDEQYF.

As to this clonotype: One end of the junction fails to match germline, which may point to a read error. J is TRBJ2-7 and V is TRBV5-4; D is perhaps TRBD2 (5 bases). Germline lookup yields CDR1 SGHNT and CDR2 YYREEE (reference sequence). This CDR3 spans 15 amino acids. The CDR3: CAISLGSASSYEQYF. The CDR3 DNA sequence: TGTGCCATCAGCTTGGGTAGCGCGAGCTCCTACGAGCAGTACTTC.

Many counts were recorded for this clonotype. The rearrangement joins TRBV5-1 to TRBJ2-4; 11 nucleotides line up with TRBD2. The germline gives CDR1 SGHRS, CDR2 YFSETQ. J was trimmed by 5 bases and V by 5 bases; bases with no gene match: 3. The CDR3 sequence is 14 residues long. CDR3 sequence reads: CASRGLAVENIQYF. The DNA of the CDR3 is TGCGCCAGCAGGGGACTAGCGGTCGAAAACATTCAGTACTTC.

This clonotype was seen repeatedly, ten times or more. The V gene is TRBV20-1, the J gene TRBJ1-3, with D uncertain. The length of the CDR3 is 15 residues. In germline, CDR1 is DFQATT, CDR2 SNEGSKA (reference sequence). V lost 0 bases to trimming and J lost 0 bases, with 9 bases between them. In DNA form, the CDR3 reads TGCAGTGCTAGAGATCCCCTGAGCTCTGGAAACACCATATATTTT. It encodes CSARDPLSSGNTIYF.

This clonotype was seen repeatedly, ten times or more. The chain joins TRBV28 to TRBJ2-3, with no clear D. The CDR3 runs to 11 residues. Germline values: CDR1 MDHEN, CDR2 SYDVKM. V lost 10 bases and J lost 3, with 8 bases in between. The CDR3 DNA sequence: TGTGCCACCGAGCAGACAGATACGCAGTATTTT. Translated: CATEQTDTQYF.

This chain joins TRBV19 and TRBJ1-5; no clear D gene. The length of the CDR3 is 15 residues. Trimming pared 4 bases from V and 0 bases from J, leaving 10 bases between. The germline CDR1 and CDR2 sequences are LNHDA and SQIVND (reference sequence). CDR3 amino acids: CASSTLFYSNQPQHF. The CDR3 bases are TGTGCCAGTAGTACCCTCTTCTATAGCAATCAGCCCCAGCATTTT.

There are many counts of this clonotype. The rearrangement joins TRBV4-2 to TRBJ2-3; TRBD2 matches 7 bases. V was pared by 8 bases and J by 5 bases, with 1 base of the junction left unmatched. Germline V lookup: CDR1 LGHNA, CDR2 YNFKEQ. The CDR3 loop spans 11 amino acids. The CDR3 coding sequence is TGTGCCAGCGGGAGGGAAGATACGCAGTATTTT. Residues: CASGREDTQYF.

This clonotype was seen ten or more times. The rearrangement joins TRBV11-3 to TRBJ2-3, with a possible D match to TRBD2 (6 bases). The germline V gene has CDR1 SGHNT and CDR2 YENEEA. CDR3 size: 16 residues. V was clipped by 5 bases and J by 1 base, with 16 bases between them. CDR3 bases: TGTGCCAGCAGCCATGGAGGGACGGGGGGCACAGATACGCAGTATTTT. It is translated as CASSHGGTGGTDTQYF.

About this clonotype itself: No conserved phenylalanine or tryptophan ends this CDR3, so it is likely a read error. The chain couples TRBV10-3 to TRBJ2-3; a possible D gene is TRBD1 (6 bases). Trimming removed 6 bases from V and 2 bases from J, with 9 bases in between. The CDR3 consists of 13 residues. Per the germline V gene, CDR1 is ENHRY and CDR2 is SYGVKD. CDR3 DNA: TGTGCCATCAGGACAGGTTTCACAGATACGCAGTATTCT. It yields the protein CAIRTGFTDTQYS.

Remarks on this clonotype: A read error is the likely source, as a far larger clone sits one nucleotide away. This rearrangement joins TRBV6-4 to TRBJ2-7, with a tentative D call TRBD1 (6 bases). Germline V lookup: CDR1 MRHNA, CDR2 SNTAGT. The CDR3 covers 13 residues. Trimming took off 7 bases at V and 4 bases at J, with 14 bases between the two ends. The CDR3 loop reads CASIPTGQYEQYF. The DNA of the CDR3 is TGTGCCAGCATACCGACAGGACAATACGAGCAGTACTTC.

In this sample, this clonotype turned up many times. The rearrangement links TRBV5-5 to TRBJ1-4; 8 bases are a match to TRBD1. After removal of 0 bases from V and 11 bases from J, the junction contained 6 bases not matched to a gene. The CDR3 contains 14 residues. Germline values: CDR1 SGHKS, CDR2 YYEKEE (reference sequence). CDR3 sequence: CASSLEGGQGKLFF. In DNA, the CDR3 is TGTGCCAGCAGCTTGGAAGGAGGACAGGGTAAACTGTTTTTT.

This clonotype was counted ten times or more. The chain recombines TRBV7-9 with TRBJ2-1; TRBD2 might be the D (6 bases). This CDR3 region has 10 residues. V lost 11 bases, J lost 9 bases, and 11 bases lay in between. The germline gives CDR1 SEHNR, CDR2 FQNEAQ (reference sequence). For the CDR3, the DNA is TGTGCCCTTGGCGGGGTTGAGCAGTTCTTC. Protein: CALGGVEQFF. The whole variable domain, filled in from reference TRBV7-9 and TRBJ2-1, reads DTGVSQNPRHKITKRGQNVTFRCDPISEHNRLYWYRQTLGQGPEFLTYFQNEAQLEKSRLLSDRFSAERPKGSFSTLEIQRTEQGDSAMYLCALGGVEQFFGPGTRLTVL.

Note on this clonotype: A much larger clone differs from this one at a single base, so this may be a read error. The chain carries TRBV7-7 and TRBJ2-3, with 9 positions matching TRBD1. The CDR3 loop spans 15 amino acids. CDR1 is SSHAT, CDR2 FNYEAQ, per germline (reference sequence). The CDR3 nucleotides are TGTGCTAGCAGCCCCGGGACAGGGCGCACATATACGCAGTATTTT. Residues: CASSPGTGRTYTQYF.

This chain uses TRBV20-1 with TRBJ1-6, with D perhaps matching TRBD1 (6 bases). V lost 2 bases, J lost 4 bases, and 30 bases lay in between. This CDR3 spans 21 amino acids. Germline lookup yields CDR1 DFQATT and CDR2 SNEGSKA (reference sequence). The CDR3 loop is CSARSTPGTHRGRGYNSPLHF. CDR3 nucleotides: TGCAGTGCTAGATCCACTCCCGGGACCCATAGGGGTAGGGGGTATAATTCACCCCTCCACTTT.

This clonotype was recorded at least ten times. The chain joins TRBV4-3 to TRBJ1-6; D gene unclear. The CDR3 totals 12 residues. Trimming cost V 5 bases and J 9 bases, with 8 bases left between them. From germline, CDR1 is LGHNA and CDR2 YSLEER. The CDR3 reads CASSIGGSPLHF. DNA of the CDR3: TGCGCCAGCAGCATTGGCGGTTCACCCCTCCACTTT.

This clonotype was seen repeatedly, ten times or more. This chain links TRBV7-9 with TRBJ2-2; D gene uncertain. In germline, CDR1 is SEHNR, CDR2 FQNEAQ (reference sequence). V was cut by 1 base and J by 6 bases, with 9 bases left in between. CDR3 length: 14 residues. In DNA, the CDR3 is TGTGCCAGCAGCTTAGGCCGAATGTCCGGGGAGCTGTTTTTT. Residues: CASSLGRMSGELFF.

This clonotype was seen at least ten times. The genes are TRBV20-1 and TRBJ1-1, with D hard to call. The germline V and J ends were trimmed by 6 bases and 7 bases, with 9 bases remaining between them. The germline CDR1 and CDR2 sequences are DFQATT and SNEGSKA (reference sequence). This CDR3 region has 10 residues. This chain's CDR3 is CSAITNEAFF. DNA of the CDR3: TGCAGTGCCATCACAAATGAAGCTTTCTTT.

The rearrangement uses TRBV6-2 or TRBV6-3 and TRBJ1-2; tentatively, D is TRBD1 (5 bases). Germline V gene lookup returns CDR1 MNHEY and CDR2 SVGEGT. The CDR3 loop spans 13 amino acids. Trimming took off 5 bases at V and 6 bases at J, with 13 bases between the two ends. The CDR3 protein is CASSHRPGDGYTF. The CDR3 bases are TGTGCCAGCAGTCACCGACCGGGGGATGGCTACACCTTC.

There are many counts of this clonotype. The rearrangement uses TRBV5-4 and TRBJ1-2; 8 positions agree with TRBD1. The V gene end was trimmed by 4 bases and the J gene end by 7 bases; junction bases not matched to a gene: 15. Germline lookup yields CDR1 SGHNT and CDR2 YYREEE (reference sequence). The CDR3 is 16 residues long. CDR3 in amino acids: CASSEGQGPFRSGYTF. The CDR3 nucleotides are TGTGCCAGCAGCGAAGGACAGGGCCCTTTCCGGAGTGGCTACACCTTC.